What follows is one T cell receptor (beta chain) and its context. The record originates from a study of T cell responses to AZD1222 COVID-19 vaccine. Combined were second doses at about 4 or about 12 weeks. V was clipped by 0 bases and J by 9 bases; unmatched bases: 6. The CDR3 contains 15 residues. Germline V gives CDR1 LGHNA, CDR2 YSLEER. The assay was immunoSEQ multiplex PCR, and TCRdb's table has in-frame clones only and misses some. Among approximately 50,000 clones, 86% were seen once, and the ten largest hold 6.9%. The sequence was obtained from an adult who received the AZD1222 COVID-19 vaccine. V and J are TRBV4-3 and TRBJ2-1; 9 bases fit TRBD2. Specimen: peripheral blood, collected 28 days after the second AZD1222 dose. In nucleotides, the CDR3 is TGCGCCAGCAGCCAAGATGGGACTAGCCGGGGTGAGCAGTTCTTC. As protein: CASSQDGTSRGEQFF.